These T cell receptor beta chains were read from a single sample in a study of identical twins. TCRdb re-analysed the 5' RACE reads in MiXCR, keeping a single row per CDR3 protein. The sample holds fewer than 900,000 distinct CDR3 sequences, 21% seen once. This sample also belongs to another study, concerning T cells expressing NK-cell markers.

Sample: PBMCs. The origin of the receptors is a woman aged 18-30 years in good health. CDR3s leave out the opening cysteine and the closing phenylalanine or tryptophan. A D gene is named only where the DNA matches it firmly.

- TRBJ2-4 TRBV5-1 ASSLGGDKNIQY
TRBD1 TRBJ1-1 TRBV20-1 SAQDRGANTEAF
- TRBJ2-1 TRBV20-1 SASGQTGLFGGTYNEQF
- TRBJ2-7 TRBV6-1 ASSRFHEQY
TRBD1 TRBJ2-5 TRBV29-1 SVVGDRGPVETQY
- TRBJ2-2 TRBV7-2 ASSLTKGPTGELF
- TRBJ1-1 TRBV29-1 SAQSGTPEAF
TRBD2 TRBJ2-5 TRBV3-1 ASSQGSGTSETETQY
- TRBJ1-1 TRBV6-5 APRGTLGAF
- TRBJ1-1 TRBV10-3 AIRDVLTEAF
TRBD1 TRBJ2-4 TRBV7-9 ATTGDIAKNIQY
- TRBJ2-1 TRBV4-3 ASSQALRPYNEQF
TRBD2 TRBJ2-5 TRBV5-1 ASSSSLRGGGETQY
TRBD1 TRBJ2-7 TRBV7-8 ASSPDDREPGEQY
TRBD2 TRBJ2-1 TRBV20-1 SAREIGTSGRTYNEQF
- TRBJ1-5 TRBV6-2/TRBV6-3 ASSYLAASEAQH
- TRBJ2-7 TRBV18 ASSYQQEEQY
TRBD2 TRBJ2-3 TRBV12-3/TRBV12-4 ASTSPGLASTDTQY
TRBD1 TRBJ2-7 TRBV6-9 ASSQRDREYEQY
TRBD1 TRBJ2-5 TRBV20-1 SARAPTGEETQY
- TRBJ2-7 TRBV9 ASSPRTQAYEQY
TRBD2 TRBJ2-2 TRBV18 ASSPLLAATNTGELF
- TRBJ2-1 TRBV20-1 SAHYSGHEQF
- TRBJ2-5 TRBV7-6 ASSFGGLSVETQY
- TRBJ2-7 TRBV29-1 SVEKQGEQY
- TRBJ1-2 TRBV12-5 ASGQGYHGYT
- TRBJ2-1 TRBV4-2 ASSHADHEQF
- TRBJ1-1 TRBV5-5 ASSLGGRGTEAF
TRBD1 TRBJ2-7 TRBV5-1 ATRTGGTTYEQY
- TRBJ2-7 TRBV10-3 ATADNYEQY
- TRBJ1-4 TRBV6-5 ASSYSSPREKLF
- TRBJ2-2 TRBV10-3 AIMGPRNTGELF
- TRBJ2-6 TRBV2 ASRKRWSGANVLT
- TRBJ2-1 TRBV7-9 ASSPYRSQIYNEQF
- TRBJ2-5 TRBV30 AGTTTYIRETQY
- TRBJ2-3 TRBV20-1 SARDPSLARFADTQY
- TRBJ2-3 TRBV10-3 ATRKTDLTDTQY